The following is a TCR beta chain sequence with its context. The data derive from a study of graft-versus-host responses after intestinal transplantation. Study-level information: For two to four years after anti-thymocyte globulin induction, all recipients took tacrolimus and steroids.

Responders (roughly 200,000, CFSE-labeled) met roughly 200,000 stimulators that were irradiated and violet-dye-labeled. Generated by immunoSEQ multiplex PCR, the TCRdb table keeps only in-frame clones and is missing some. The sample comprises 12,000 or so clones, under 45% of which are singletons, and roughly 3.2% rests with the top ten. The clonotype originates from a human patient who received an intestinal transplant. The sample here was alloreactive CD8+ T cells from a mixed lymphocyte reaction culture, taken before intestinal transplant. The subset: CFSE-low proliferating T cells sorted from approximately six-day pre-transplant mixed lymphocyte reaction (GvH or HvG direction).

DNA for the CDR3: TGTGCCAGCGAGCAGCATAATGAAAAACTGTTTTTT. Encoded protein: CASEQHNEKLFF. This chain uses TRBV19 with TRBJ1-4; D gene uncertain. V lost 9 bases and J lost 4, with 9 bases in between. Germline-derived CDR1 and CDR2 are LNHDA and SQIVND (reference sequence). CDR3 length: 12 amino acids.